This record looks at one T cell receptor (beta chain) sequence and its context. The antigen remains unidentified. The length of the CDR3 is 16 residues. V was trimmed by 0 bases and J by 2 bases, leaving 13 bases between them. Germline loops: CDR1 LGHNA, CDR2 YSLEER. This entry belongs to a study of lymphopenia after photon versus proton radiotherapy. Findings and limits, study-wide: Proton therapy kept repertoires fairly stable, unlike photons, which gained effector/memory cells. Survival link was tested only in deceased patients; proton benefit remains a possibility. In patients who died, overall survival fell as post-nadir TCR diversity dropped more.

TCRdb's copy holds only in-frame clones and misses some; the assay was immunoSEQ multiplex PCR. The profile shows 35,000 to 50,000 clones, roughly 92% of them singletons. This chain joins TRBV4-3 and TRBJ1-2, with unresolved D. The source was peripheral blood, collected from a patient treated with photon-based radiotherapy. This TCR was sampled from a man in his sixties with cholangiocarcinoma. The CDR3 nucleotides are TGCGCCAGCAGCCAAGAGGTGCTCCGGGCCAACTATGGCTACACCTTC. Translation gives CASSQEVLRANYGYTF.